A selection of T cell receptor beta chains follows, all from one sample in a study of T-cell reconstitution after alpha-beta-depleted transplantation in children. Each CDR3 protein gets one entry after TCRdb re-called the PCR reads with MiXCR. Counted here are some 200,000 distinct CDR3 sequences, roughly 8.1% occurring once; the ten biggest clones make up approximately 34%. The source was PBMCs, mostly from graft donor cells, collected 360 days after TCRalphabeta/CD19-depleted stem cell transplant. All receptors derive from a male patient between 2 and 15 years old who had a stem cell transplant for acute myeloid leukemia, so the T cells may come from the graft donor. CDR3s include the opening cysteine and the closing phenylalanine or tryptophan. D genes are given only for firm matches. Expanded clones are given a class, and other clones once, few, many or no size at all.

v_gene	d_gene	abundance	j_gene	CDR3nt	CDR3aa
TRBV27	TRBD2	many	TRBJ2-5	TGTGCCAGCAGTGCCTCCGCCGGGACTAGCCCAGAGACCCAGTACTTC	CASSASAGTSPETQYF
TRBV15	.	many	TRBJ2-2	TGTGCCACTTCCCTGGGGAGAGTAAACACCGGGGAGCTGTTTTTT	CATSLGRVNTGELFF
TRBV12-3/TRBV12-4	.	few	TRBJ2-3	TGTGCCAGCAGTCCGAAAAGCGGACAGTCAAACACAGATACGCAGTATTTT	CASSPKSGQSNTDTQYF
TRBV4-2	.	few	TRBJ1-4	TGTGCCAGCACCGGAGGGGGTTACGGTGAAAAACTGTTTTTT	CASTGGGYGEKLFF
TRBV3-1	.	.	TRBJ1-3	TGTGCCAGCAGACTCTCTGGAAACACCATATATTTT	CASRLSGNTIYF
TRBV7-9	.	few	TRBJ1-6	TGTGCCAGCAGCTTAGGTGGGGATTCACCCCTCCACTTT	CASSLGGDSPLHF
TRBV2	.	many	TRBJ1-5	TGTGCCAGCAGTGAGTGGCTCCAGAGCAATCAGCCCCAGCATTTT	CASSEWLQSNQPQHF
TRBV6-5	TRBD2	few	TRBJ2-3	TGTGCCAGCAGTTACTCGTCGCGGGTTGGAGCGGGAGTAGATACGCAGTATTTT	CASSYSSRVGAGVDTQYF
TRBV7-6	TRBD1	few	TRBJ2-3	TGTGCCAGCAGCTTCGACAGGGGGCGTAGGACAGATACGCAGTATTTT	CASSFDRGRRTDTQYF
TRBV11-3	.	many	TRBJ2-3	TGTGCCAGCAGCTTAGCGAACACAGATACGCAGTATTTT	CASSLANTDTQYF
TRBV4-3	.	many	TRBJ1-3	TGCGCCAGCAGCCAAGGGATTTCCGTCGGAAACACCATATATTTT	CASSQGISVGNTIYF
TRBV7-2	TRBD1	many	TRBJ2-7	TGTGCCAGCAGCCCCCATGGGACAGGGCTGAGGGAGCAGTACTTC	CASSPHGTGLREQYF
TRBV5-4	.	.	TRBJ1-3	TGTGCCAGCAGCTTGGGACTTTTTGGAAACACCATATATTTT	CASSLGLFGNTIYF
TRBV20-1	TRBD2	.	TRBJ2-5	TGCAGTGCTATAAAACTAGCGGGGGGACAAGAGACCCAGTACTTC	CSAIKLAGGQETQYF
TRBV20-1	.	many	TRBJ1-1	TGCAGTGCTAGAGGGACGTCGAGTGGCACTGAAGCTTTCTTT	CSARGTSSGTEAFF
TRBV20-1	TRBD2	many	TRBJ2-1	TGCAGTGCTAGAGGGGTCTTTCGGGGGGTGTTTAGGAATGAGCAGTTCTTC	CSARGVFRGVFRNEQFF
TRBV11-2	.	few	TRBJ2-7	TGTGCCAGCAGCTTTCGAGGGGGGAACTACGAGCAGTACTTC	CASSFRGGNYEQYF
TRBV5-1	.	.	TRBJ2-1	TGCGCCAGCAGCTTGGAGGCCGGCCACCTCAATGAGCAGTTCTTC	CASSLEAGHLNEQFF
TRBV11-2	.	.	TRBJ2-3	TGTGCCAGCAGCTATAGGCTGCTAGAATCGTCCGATACGCAGTATTTT	CASSYRLLESSDTQYF
TRBV24-1	.	many	TRBJ1-5	TGTGCCACCAGTGACGGAGTTACAAGGGTAGATAGCAATCAGCCCCAGCATTTT	CATSDGVTRVDSNQPQHF
TRBV7-9	.	few	TRBJ2-5	TGTGCCAGCAGCTTATTAGCGGTCCAAGAGACCCAGTACTTC	CASSLLAVQETQYF
TRBV5-1	TRBD1	few	TRBJ1-2	TGCGCCAGCAGCTTACACCGGGACAGTGGCTACACCTTC	CASSLHRDSGYTF
TRBV5-1	.	.	TRBJ2-3	TGCGCCAGCAGCTGGAGGGGGGGCCTACAGGGAGTAAGCACAGATACGCAGTATTTT	CASSWRGGLQGVSTDTQYF
TRBV12-3/TRBV12-4	TRBD1	few	TRBJ1-5	TGTGCCAGCAGTTTAGTCGCAGGGGGCAGGCAGCCCCAGCATTTT	CASSLVAGGRQPQHF
TRBV18	TRBD2	few	TRBJ2-5	TGTGCCAGCTCACGACTAATAGCGGGAGTTTCCCAAGAGACCCAGTACTTC	CASSRLIAGVSQETQYF
TRBV20-1	.	.	TRBJ2-3	TGCAGTGCGACCGACCGTGGAGCCACAGATACGCAGTATTTT	CSATDRGATDTQYF
TRBV5-8	.	few	TRBJ2-1	TGTGCCAGCAGCCGCGGTTTGGACAGGGAGGGCAATGAGCAGTTCTTC	CASSRGLDREGNEQFF
TRBV5-1	TRBD2	many	TRBJ2-7	TGCGCCAGCAGCTTGGGACCCGGGACTAGCGTCTACGAGCAGTACTTC	CASSLGPGTSVYEQYF